This TCR beta chain was recorded in a study of T cells in localized non-small cell lung cancer. Study-level points and caveats: Compared with tumor, uninvolved adjacent lung displayed greater T cell clonality, ranking highest overall. Investigators sequenced only a single tumor region, leaving heterogeneity possible. A higher density of T cells in blood coincided with extended overall survival.

V lost 2 bases to trimming and J lost 4 bases, with 14 bases between them. CDR1 is GTSNPN and CDR2 is SVGIG in the germline V gene (reference sequence). The CDR3 is 14 amino acids. With respect to this clone: Its antigen is unknown.

Sequencing was performed with immunoSEQ multiplex PCR; in TCRdb, only in-frame clones are kept and a portion is missing. The sample has over 30,000 clones, under 90% seen once. This clonotype was sampled from a man aged 40-75 years with stage I lung adenocarcinoma. The rearrangement links TRBV30 to TRBJ1-1; a weak D match, TRBD1 (6 bases). Sequencing used peripheral blood, obtained before any cancer treatment. CDR3 DNA: TGTGCCTGGAGTCGGGGGCGTAGGGGCACTGAAGCTTTCTTT. It specifies CAWSRGRRGTEAFF.